Each of the 22 T cell receptor beta chains below was sequenced from the same sample in a study of T cell repertoires in cytomegalovirus infection. Their cognate antigens are unknown. TCRdb itself ran the reads through MiXCR, one entry per CDR3 protein. Here the sample spans under 150,000 distinct CDR3 sequences, roughly a quarter being singletons. Sequenced sample: PBMCs, sequenced either directly or after in vitro stimulation (not recorded which). These receptors were taken from a human donor in good health (CMV status not recorded). Some clones in this sample may be carry-over from other donors' samples.

This chain joins TRBV7-9 and TRBJ2-1; 8 bases match TRBD1. V dropped 3 bases and J dropped 6; count of bases not matched to a gene: 4. Germline V gene sequence: CDR1 SEHNR, CDR2 FQNEAQ (reference sequence). The CDR3 sequence is 14 residues long. The chain's CDR3 is CASSFAGQGNEQFF. The CDR3 DNA follows: TGTGCCAGCAGCTTTGCCGGACAGGGCAATGAGCAGTTCTTC.

This clonotype was detected many times. The V gene is TRBV12-3 or TRBV12-4, the J gene TRBJ1-5; a possible D gene is TRBD1 (5 bases). The CDR3 consists of 17 residues. V was trimmed by 1 base and J by 6 bases, leaving 19 bases between them. The DNA of the CDR3 is TGTGCCAGCAGTTTAGGGCCGGGGGGTATGTCGGGTCAGCCCCAGCATTTT. It specifies CASSLGPGGMSGQPQHF.

V gene TRBV4-1 combines with J gene TRBJ2-1; D might be TRBD2 (6 bases). CDR1 is MGHRA and CDR2 is YSYEKL in the germline V gene. The CDR3 has 15 residues. The V gene lost 4 bases and the J gene lost 5 bases, with 15 bases spanning the gap. Written as DNA, the CDR3 is TGCGCCAGCAGCCGAGGGACTGCATACCACAATGAGCAGTTCTTC. Its protein product is CASSRGTAYHNEQFF.

The sample holds a few counts of this clonotype. The chain uses TRBV20-1 and TRBJ1-4, with 7 nucleotides matching TRBD1. The trim removed 4 bases at V and 8 bases at J, leaving 13 bases unmatched. Germline CDR1 reads DFQATT; CDR2 reads SNEGSKA (reference sequence). CDR3 length: 15 amino acids. The CDR3 protein is CSAITQGSYNEKLFF. As DNA, the CDR3 is TGCAGTGCTATCACACAGGGGTCCTATAACGAAAAACTGTTTTTT.

This clonotype turned up a few times. J is TRBJ2-3 and V is TRBV20-1; 7 bases are a match to TRBD2. Germline V gene data show CDR1 as DFQATT and CDR2 as SNEGSKA (reference sequence). The V segment lost 6 bases and the J segment 2 bases; nucleotides outside the gene matches: 8. The CDR3 spans 14 residues. In DNA, the CDR3 is TGCAGTGCCAAACTGGGACTACCCACAGATACGCAGTATTTT. Residues: CSAKLGLPTDTQYF.

The genes are TRBV12-3 or TRBV12-4 and TRBJ1-5; weak D call: TRBD1 (5 bases). The CDR3 length is 15 residues. Trimming took off 5 bases at V and 4 bases at J, with 15 bases between the two ends. In DNA form, the CDR3 reads TGTGCCAGCAGTCCAGGTCAGACAGTAAATCAGCCCCAGCATTTT. Translation gives CASSPGQTVNQPQHF.

The chain uses TRBV10-3 and TRBJ2-3, with D perhaps TRBD1 or TRBD2 (5 bases each). This CDR3 contains 13 residues. Germline-derived CDR1 and CDR2 are ENHRY and SYGVKD. Deletions cut 6 bases from V and 4 bases from J, with 11 bases between. The CDR3 loop is CAIRGPWADTQYF. The DNA for the CDR3 is TGTGCCATCAGGGGACCCTGGGCAGATACGCAGTATTTT.

The chain recombines TRBV11-2 with TRBJ1-5; D remains ambiguous. The germline CDR1 and CDR2 sequences are SGHAT and FQNNGV. Trimming stripped 0 bases from V and 3 bases from J, with 9 bases between. CDR3 length: 15 residues. The CDR3: CASSLEGQNNQPQHF. The CDR3 region has the DNA TGTGCCAGCAGCTTAGAAGGGCAGAACAATCAGCCCCAGCATTTT.

This clonotype was observed a handful of times. V is TRBV14 and J is TRBJ2-1; D ambiguous. V was clipped by 1 base and J by 10 bases, with 11 bases between them. In germline, CDR1 is SGHDN, CDR2 FVKESK. The CDR3 loop spans 13 amino acids. CDR3 nucleotide sequence: TGTGCCAGCAGCCAAGTCCCCCTCCTAGAGCAGTTCTTC. It is translated as CASSQVPLLEQFF.

V gene TRBV11-2 combines with J gene TRBJ2-2; 13 bases line up with TRBD2. With 5 bases clipped from V and 2 bases from J, the junction kept 11 bases outside the gene matches. Germline CDR1 reads SGHAT; CDR2 reads FQNNGV. The CDR3 is made up of 19 amino acids. CDR3 amino acids: CASSLRGTSGNYNTGELFF. As DNA, the CDR3 is TGTGCCAGCAGCCTCAGAGGGACTAGCGGGAATTACAACACCGGGGAGCTGTTTTTT.

This clonotype has only a few counts. The J gene is TRBJ2-5, the V gene TRBV7-6; 11 bases line up with TRBD2. The V gene end was trimmed by 5 bases and the J gene end by 5 bases; junction bases not matched to a gene: 13. Germline V CDR1 and CDR2: SGHVS, FNYEAQ. CDR3 length equals 17 residues. CDR3 region: CASSRGLAGKLDETQYF. In DNA, the CDR3 is TGTGCCAGCAGCCGAGGACTAGCGGGTAAACTAGACGAGACCCAGTACTTC.

This clonotype has a handful of counts. The chain is built from TRBV6-5 and TRBJ1-6; 7 nucleotides line up with TRBD1. The CDR3 extends over 15 amino acids. The trim removed 6 bases at V and 10 bases at J, leaving 12 bases unmatched. The V gene's germline CDR1 is MNHEY and CDR2 SVGAGI. The DNA for the CDR3 is TGTGCCAGCAGGACGACAGGGAGAGAGAGCTCACCCCTCCACTTT. It yields the protein CASRTTGRESSPLHF.

V is TRBV7-8 and J is TRBJ2-7; D gene uncertain. The CDR3 has 12 residues. CDR1 and CDR2 (germline): SGHVS, FQNEAQ. The V and J ends lost 1 base and 2 bases respectively, with 3 bases between them. CDR3 DNA: TGTGCCAGCAGCTTAGAACCCTACGAGCAGTACTTC. It codes for CASSLEPYEQYF.

There are a few counts of this clonotype. The chain recombines TRBV7-9 with TRBJ1-1; D unresolved. The CDR3 has 16 amino acids. With 4 bases removed from V and 4 bases from J, the gap between germline ends came to 19 bases. Germline loops: CDR1 SEHNR, CDR2 FQNEAQ (reference sequence). In DNA, the CDR3 is TGTGCCAGCAGCTACCCCAAGGGCATCTGGGGCACTGAAGCTTTCTTT. Protein: CASSYPKGIWGTEAFF.

This rearrangement joins TRBV3-1 to TRBJ2-7, with 8 bases matching TRBD2. The CDR3 is 15 residues long. The J segment lost 4 bases and the V segment lost 0 bases, leaving 5 bases of the junction unmatched. Looked up from germline, CDR1 is LGHDT and CDR2 is YNNKEL (reference sequence). The CDR3 protein is CASSQDMGLGYEQYF. Here the CDR3 DNA reads TGTGCCAGCAGCCAAGATATGGGACTAGGGTACGAGCAGTACTTC.

This clonotype was seen more than once but under ten times. V usage is TRBV12-3 or TRBV12-4 and J usage is TRBJ2-1; no reliable D call. The CDR3 is made up of 12 amino acids. V was pared by 4 bases and J by 9 bases, with 10 bases between. The CDR3 protein is CASSWFRGEQFF. CDR3 sequence (DNA): TGTGCCAGCAGTTGGTTCCGAGGTGAGCAGTTCTTC.

In the case of this clonotype: One junction end does not reproduce the germline sequence, and a read error may be involved. V and J are TRBV5-1 and TRBJ1-5; 7 positions match TRBD1. CDR3 length: 16 residues. The V gene's germline CDR1 is SGHRS and CDR2 YFSETQ. CDR3 sequence: CANSLGEGAGNQPQHF. In DNA, the CDR3 is TGCGCCAACAGCTTGGGGGAGGGGGCCGGCAATCAGCCCCAGCATTTT.

This clonotype has more than one count but fewer than ten. The chain has TRBV7-8 and TRBJ2-1; D possibly uses TRBD1 or TRBD2 (5 bases each). V shed 1 base and J shed 5 bases, with 15 bases lying between them. The CDR3 sequence is 16 residues long. The germline gives CDR1 SGHVS, CDR2 FQNEAQ. CDR3 region: CASSLGWGSVDNEQFF. CDR3 bases: TGTGCCAGCAGCTTAGGTTGGGGGAGCGTCGACAATGAGCAGTTCTTC.

In its sample, this clonotype was seen a few times. The chain uses TRBV28 and TRBJ2-4; no definite D call. The CDR3 extends over 12 amino acids. Trimming removed 7 bases from V and 2 bases from J, with 6 bases in between. CDR1 and CDR2 from the germline V gene are MDHEN and SYDVKM. CDR3 bases: TGTGCCAGCATAGGTACCAAAAACATTCAGTACTTC. Protein product: CASIGTKNIQYF.

This clonotype was picked up many times. The rearrangement uses TRBV7-2 and TRBJ2-5; no reliable D call. V shed 2 bases and J shed 5 bases, with 12 bases lying between them. This CDR3 has 14 residues. From germline, CDR1 is SGHTA and CDR2 FQGNSA. The CDR3 is CASSLRVTSETQYF. The DNA for the CDR3 is TGTGCCAGCAGCTTAAGAGTGACATCTGAGACCCAGTACTTC.

The CDR3 DNA reads as TGTGCCAGCAGCTCCCGGACTAGCGGGCTGAATGAGCAGTTCTTC. Translated: CASSSRTSGLNEQFF. The V and J genes are TRBV7-4 and TRBJ2-1; TRBD2 matches at 11 bases. Trimming took 4 bases from V and 7 from J; bases not matched to a gene: 6. CDR1 and CDR2 (germline): SGHVT, SQSDAQ. The CDR3 is 15 residues long.

This clonotype was counted at least ten times. The rearrangement links TRBV7-2 to TRBJ2-6; maybe TRBD2 (6 bases). Per the germline V gene, CDR1 is SGHTA and CDR2 is FQGNSA. Trimming took off 4 bases at V and 3 bases at J, with 10 bases between the two ends. The CDR3 has 15 amino acids. As DNA, the CDR3 is TGTGCCAGCAGCTACGGGGGAGTTGGGGCCAACGTCCTGACTTTC. Translating gives CASSYGGVGANVLTF.